The 14 T cell receptor beta chains presented below share a single source sample, sequenced in a study of blood T cell repertoires in COVID-19. The assay was immunoSEQ multiplex PCR, and TCRdb's table has in-frame clones only and misses some. The data contain about 110,000 clones, roughly 80% of them seen just once; the ten biggest clones take up 14%. The specimen was peripheral blood. These receptors came from a woman aged 55-69 years with acute or convalescent COVID-19.

This clone appeared once. The chain links TRBV4-1 to TRBJ2-1, with D possibly matching TRBD2 (6 bases). The germline V gene encodes CDR1 MGHRA and CDR2 YSYEKL. The CDR3 sequence is 20 residues long. V shed 3 bases and J shed 1 base, with 25 bases lying between them. The CDR3 DNA follows: TGCGCCAGCAGCCACTCCTCTCGGGCGGGACTCACCGGGTCCTACAATGAGCAGTTCTTC. The encoded protein is CASSHSSRAGLTGSYNEQFF.

A few counts support this clone. The chain is built from TRBV19 and TRBJ1-1; 10 nucleotides match TRBD1. This CDR3 has 17 residues. The germline V gene has CDR1 LNHDA and CDR2 SQIVND (reference sequence). V lost 5 bases, J lost 0 bases, and 9 bases stayed unmatched. CDR3 DNA sequence: TGTGCCAGTAGTTCCGGGACAGGGGCTCCGATGAACACTGAAGCTTTCTTT. This translates into CASSSGTGAPMNTEAFF.

The chain recombines TRBV18 with TRBJ2-7, with D possibly being TRBD2 (6 bases). This CDR3 has 15 amino acids. Trimming took 0 bases from V and 0 from J, leaving 9 bases between them. Germline V gene data show CDR1 as KGHSH and CDR2 as LQKENI. Here the CDR3 reads CASSPPSGRSYEQYF. DNA for the CDR3: TGTGCCAGCTCACCACCTAGCGGCCGCTCCTACGAGCAGTACTTC.

V usage is TRBV28 and J usage is TRBJ2-7; unclear D gene. This CDR3 has 11 residues. From germline, CDR1 is MDHEN and CDR2 SYDVKM. The V and J ends lost 6 bases and 4 bases respectively, with 7 bases between them. For the CDR3, the DNA is TGTGCCAGCAGCACACAGTACGAGCAGTACTTC. This translates into CASSTQYEQYF.

The rearrangement joins TRBV7-3 to TRBJ1-2; TRBD1 might be the D (6 bases). CDR1 SGHTA and CDR2 FQGTGA come from the germline V gene. The CDR3 extends over 15 amino acids. With 5 bases removed from V and 4 bases from J, the gap between germline ends came to 17 bases. DNA of the CDR3: TGTGCCAGCAGCCCCGAGGGGGGGTTCTCCTATGGCTACACCTTC. Its protein product is CASSPEGGFSYGYTF.

The chain joins TRBV12-5 to TRBJ1-1, with 7 bases aligning to TRBD1. The germline V gene encodes CDR1 LGHNT and CDR2 FRNRAP. V lost 6 bases to trimming and J lost 4 bases; unmatched junction nucleotides: 8. The length of the CDR3 is 14 residues. CDR3 sequence reads: CASGGQALGTEAFF. The CDR3 DNA reads TGTGCTAGTGGCGGACAGGCGCTGGGCACTGAAGCTTTCTTT.

The chain couples TRBV29-1 to TRBJ2-1; 7 bases line up with TRBD2. Germline trimming cut 8 bases from V and 8 bases from J; bases unmatched to any gene: 15. This CDR3 is 14 amino acids long. Germline V lookup: CDR1 SQVTM, CDR2 ANQGSEA. The CDR3 sequence is CSLQGGRGGDEQFF. The CDR3 coding sequence is TGCAGCCTGCAGGGCGGGAGAGGCGGGGATGAGCAGTTCTTC.

The chain combines TRBV10-3 with TRBJ2-1; TRBD1 matches 7 bases. J lost 0 bases, V lost 7 bases, and 12 bases had no gene match. The CDR3 totals 17 residues. Germline-derived CDR1 and CDR2 are ENHRY and SYGVKD. CDR3 DNA: TGTGCCATCATGCAGGGGGATATCGCGGCCTCCTACAATGAGCAGTTCTTC. This gives the protein CAIMQGDIAASYNEQFF.

The CDR3: CASSTGLAETQYF. The DNA for the CDR3 is TGTGCCAGCAGCACGGGACTGGCAGAGACCCAGTACTTC. The chain recombines TRBV7-2 with TRBJ2-5, with D possibly being TRBD2 (6 bases). V was clipped by 5 bases and J by 4 bases, with 11 bases between them. This CDR3 is 13 amino acids long. Germline CDR1 is SGHTA and CDR2 is FQGNSA.

The CDR3 loop reads CASSIDSREGYEQYF. CDR3 DNA sequence: TGTGCCAGTAGTATAGACTCGCGGGAGGGTTACGAGCAGTACTTC. The J gene is TRBJ2-7, the V gene TRBV19, with 9 bases matching TRBD2. Germline V gene data show CDR1 as LNHDA and CDR2 as SQIVND (reference sequence). Trimming at V came to 0 bases and at J to 4 bases, leaving 4 bases not matched to a gene. This CDR3 is built from 15 residues. Filled out from reference TRBV19 and TRBJ2-7, the complete variable domain reads DGGITQSPKYLFRKEGQNVTLSCEQNLNHDAMYWYRQDPGQGLRLIYYSQIVNDFQKGDIAEGYSVSREKKESFPLTVTSAQKNPTAFYLCASSIDSREGYEQYFGPGTRLTVT.

The V call is TRBV28, the J call TRBJ2-7, with 9 nucleotides matching TRBD2. Germline V lookup: CDR1 MDHEN, CDR2 SYDVKM. This CDR3 is 16 amino acids long. The trim removed 7 bases at V and 6 bases at J, leaving 16 bases unmatched. In DNA, the CDR3 is TGTGCCAGCACCCCTCAGGGAGTCGGAGCGGGAGGCGAGCAGTACTTC. Translating it yields CASTPQGVGAGGEQYF. Full variable domain (outside the CDR3, taken from reference TRBV28 and TRBJ2-7): DVKVTQSSRYLVKRTGEKVFLECVQDMDHENMFWYRQDPGLGLRLIYFSYDVKMKEKGDIPEGYSVSREKKERFSLILESASTNQTSMYLCASTPQGVGAGGEQYFGPGTRLTVT.

The rearrangement joins TRBV5-1 to TRBJ1-2; 8 nucleotides align to TRBD1. Losses at the gene ends were 0 bases for V and 8 bases for J; bases not matched to a gene: 12. This CDR3 contains 16 residues. Germline V gene lookup returns CDR1 SGHRS and CDR2 YFSETQ. Here the CDR3 reads CASSLAGQGVYGGYTF. The CDR3 nucleotides read TGCGCCAGCAGCTTGGCCGGACAGGGAGTCTATGGCGGCTACACCTTC.

The CDR3 DNA is TGTGCCACCAGTGATTGGGGCCAAGGGGACACAGATACGCAGTATTTT. This translates into CATSDWGQGDTDTQYF. The chain recombines TRBV24-1 with TRBJ2-3, with a tentative D call TRBD1 (5 bases). CDR3 size: 16 residues. V was clipped by 2 bases and J by 2 bases, with 13 bases between them. Per germline, CDR1 KGHDR and CDR2 SFDVKD.

The chain employs TRBV5-1 and TRBJ1-6; 7 positions agree with TRBD1. The CDR3 is 16 residues long. J gave up 9 bases and V 0 bases, and 9 bases lay outside the gene matches. Per the germline V gene, CDR1 is SGHRS and CDR2 is YFSETQ. The CDR3 region is CASSLDVRGTGSPLHF. CDR3 in DNA: TGCGCCAGCAGCTTGGACGTCAGGGGGACGGGTTCACCCCTCCACTTT.